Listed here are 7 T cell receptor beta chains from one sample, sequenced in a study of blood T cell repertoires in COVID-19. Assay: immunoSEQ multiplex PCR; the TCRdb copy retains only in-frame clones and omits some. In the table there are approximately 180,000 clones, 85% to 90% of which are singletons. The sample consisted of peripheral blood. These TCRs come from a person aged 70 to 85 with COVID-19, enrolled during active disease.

In DNA form, the CDR3 reads TGTGCCAGTAGTATAATAAGGGGCACTGAAGCTTTCTTT. This translates into CASSIIRGTEAFF. The chain carries TRBV19 and TRBJ1-1; a possible D gene is TRBD1 (5 bases). Trimming took off 2 bases at V and 4 bases at J, with 8 bases between the two ends. The length of the CDR3 is 13 residues. The germline V gene has CDR1 LNHDA and CDR2 SQIVND (reference sequence).

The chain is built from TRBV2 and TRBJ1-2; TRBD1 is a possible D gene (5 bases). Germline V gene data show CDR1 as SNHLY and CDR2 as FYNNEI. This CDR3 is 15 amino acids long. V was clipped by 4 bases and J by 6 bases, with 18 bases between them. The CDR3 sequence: CASSVNSGGEDGYTF. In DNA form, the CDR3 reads TGTGCCAGCAGTGTAAATAGCGGGGGGGAAGATGGCTACACCTTC.

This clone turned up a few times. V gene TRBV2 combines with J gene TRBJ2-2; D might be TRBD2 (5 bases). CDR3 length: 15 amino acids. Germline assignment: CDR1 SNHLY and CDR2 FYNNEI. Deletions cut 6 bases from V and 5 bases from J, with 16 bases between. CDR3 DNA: TGTGCCAGCAGCCGAGACCAAGGGAGAACCGGGGAGCTGTTTTTT. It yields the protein CASSRDQGRTGELFF.

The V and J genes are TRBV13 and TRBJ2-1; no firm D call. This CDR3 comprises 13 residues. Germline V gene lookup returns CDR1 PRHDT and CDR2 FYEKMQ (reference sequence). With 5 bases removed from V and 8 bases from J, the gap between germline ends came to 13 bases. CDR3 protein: CASSPNIVHEQFF. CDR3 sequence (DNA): TGTGCCAGCAGCCCTAATATCGTCCATGAGCAGTTCTTC.

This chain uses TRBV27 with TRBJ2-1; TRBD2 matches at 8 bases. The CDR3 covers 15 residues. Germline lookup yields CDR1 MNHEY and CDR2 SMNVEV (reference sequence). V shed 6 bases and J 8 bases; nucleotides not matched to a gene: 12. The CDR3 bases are TGTGCCAGCAGCCCCACGGGGGGGCTCTCGTATGAGCAGTTCTTC. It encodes CASSPTGGLSYEQFF.

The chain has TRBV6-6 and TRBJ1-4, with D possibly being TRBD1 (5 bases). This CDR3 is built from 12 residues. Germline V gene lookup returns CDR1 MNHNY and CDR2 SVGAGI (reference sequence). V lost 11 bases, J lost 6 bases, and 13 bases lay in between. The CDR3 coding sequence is TGTGCCGCCCGCGCAGGGTATGAAAAACTGTTTTTT. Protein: CAARAGYEKLFF.

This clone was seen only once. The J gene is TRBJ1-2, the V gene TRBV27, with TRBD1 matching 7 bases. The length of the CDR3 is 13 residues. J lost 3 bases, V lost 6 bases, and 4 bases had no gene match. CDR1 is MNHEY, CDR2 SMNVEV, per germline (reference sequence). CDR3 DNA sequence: TGTGCCAGCAGGACCGGGACAGACTATGGCTACACCTTC. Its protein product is CASRTGTDYGYTF.